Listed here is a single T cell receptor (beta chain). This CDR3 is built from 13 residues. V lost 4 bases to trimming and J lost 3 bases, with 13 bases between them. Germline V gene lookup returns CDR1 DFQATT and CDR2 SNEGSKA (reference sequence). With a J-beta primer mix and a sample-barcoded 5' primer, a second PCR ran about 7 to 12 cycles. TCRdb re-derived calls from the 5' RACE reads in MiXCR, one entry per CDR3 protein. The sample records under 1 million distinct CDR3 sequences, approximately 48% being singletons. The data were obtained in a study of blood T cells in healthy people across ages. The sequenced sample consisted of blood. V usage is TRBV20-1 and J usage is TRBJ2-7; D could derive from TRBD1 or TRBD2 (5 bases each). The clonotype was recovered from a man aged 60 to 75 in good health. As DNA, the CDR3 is TGCAGTGCTAACCGGGACGGACGCTACGAGCAGTACTTC. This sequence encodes CSANRDGRYEQYF.